Presented here are 8 T cell receptor beta chains from one specimen sequenced in a study of tumor-infiltrating lymphocytes in primary liver carcinoma. The researchers obtained blood RNA from unsorted whole blood and also extracted germline DNA. From 500 ng of total RNA, TCR beta-specific cDNA was reverse-transcribed using a constant-region primer. Three rounds of nested multiplex PCR with slightly modified ARM-PCR produced TCR beta libraries. TRBV1-TRBV30 forward primers paired with a C-beta reverse primer drove the first two PCR rounds, around 9 cycles each. TCRdb re-called the multiplex PCR reads with MiXCR, one entry per CDR3 protein. The table shows hundreds of thousands of distinct CDR3 sequences, with roughly three fifths occurring only once. The sequenced sample consisted of peripheral blood. The source of these receptors is a woman between 25 and 40 years old with primary liver carcinoma and hepatitis B virus infection.

The rearrangement uses TRBV7-9 and TRBJ2-7; D is ambiguous. The CDR3 is 14 amino acids. From germline, CDR1 is SEHNR and CDR2 FQNEAQ (reference sequence). Trimming left V 5 bases short and J 3 bases short, with 14 bases between. CDR3 protein: CASSKGALLYEQYF. CDR3 coding DNA: TGTGCCAGCAGCAAGGGTGCACTTCTCTACGAGCAGTACTTC.

This chain joins TRBV30 and TRBJ1-2; D is ambiguous. The germline V gene has CDR1 GTSNPN and CDR2 SVGIG (reference sequence). The length of the CDR3 is 15 residues. Trimming pared 1 base from V and 4 bases from J, leaving 16 bases between. The CDR3 sequence: CAWSGLLKGFYGYTF. As DNA, the CDR3 is TGTGCCTGGAGTGGCCTCCTAAAGGGCTTCTATGGCTACACCTTC. The entire variable domain, with the rest obtained from reference TRBV30 and TRBJ1-2, is as follows: SQTIHQWPATLVQPVGSPLSLECTVEGTSNPNLYWYRQAAGRGLQLLFYSVGIGQISSEVPQNLSASRPQDRQFILSSKKLLLSDSGFYLCAWSGLLKGFYGYTFGSGTRLTVV.

The J gene is TRBJ2-7, the V gene TRBV7-8; D is perhaps TRBD2 (5 bases). The length of the CDR3 is 13 residues. Germline V gene lookup returns CDR1 SGHVS and CDR2 FQNEAQ. The V gene lost 6 bases and the J gene lost 3 bases, with 12 bases spanning the gap. The CDR3 loop reads CASRPPRDYEQYF. The CDR3 nucleotides are TGTGCCAGCAGACCCCCGAGGGACTACGAGCAGTACTTC.

CDR3 sequence (DNA): TGTGCCAGTAGAGAACACACCAGGGGGCAGAAAAATTCACCCCTCCACTTT. Its translation: CASREHTRGQKNSPLHF. The chain links TRBV19 to TRBJ1-6; 8 positions match TRBD1. The CDR3 runs to 17 residues. Germline V gives CDR1 LNHDA, CDR2 SQIVND (reference sequence). V gave up 6 bases and J gave up 7 bases; unmatched junction bases: 14.

About this clonotype itself: A read error may explain this, as a much larger clone is one base away. V is TRBV29-1 and J is TRBJ1-2; 10 bases match TRBD1. CDR3 length: 15 residues. Germline lookup yields CDR1 SQVTM and CDR2 ANQGSEA. V shed 4 bases, J shed 7 bases, and the junction held 12 bases outside the gene matches. This chain's CDR3 is CSVVYADRGVTGYTF. DNA for the CDR3: TGCAGCGTTGTTTATGCGGACAGGGGGGTAACTGGCTACACCTTC.

This clonotype was counted ten times or more. The V and J genes are TRBV30 and TRBJ2-7; a possible D gene is TRBD1 (5 bases). CDR1 GTSNPN and CDR2 SVGIG come from the germline V gene (reference sequence). The CDR3 has 13 amino acids. V lost 0 bases, J lost 4 bases, and 10 bases lay in between. CDR3 nucleotides: TGTGCCTGGAGTGTGGGGCAGCAATACGAGCAGTACTTC. This gives the protein CAWSVGQQYEQYF. Full variable domain (outside the CDR3, taken from reference TRBV30 and TRBJ2-7): SQTIHQWPATLVQPVGSPLSLECTVEGTSNPNLYWYRQAAGRGLQLLFYSVGIGQISSEVPQNLSASRPQDRQFILSSKKLLLSDSGFYLCAWSVGQQYEQYFGPGTRLTVT.

This sequence joins TRBV2 and TRBJ1-5, with a weak D call TRBD1 (5 bases). The V and J ends lost 2 bases and 8 bases respectively, with 13 bases between them. The CDR3 extends over 14 amino acids. Germline CDR1 and CDR2: SNHLY and FYNNEI. The CDR3 DNA reads as TGTGCCAGCAGTGAATTGGGGAGGGGAGAGCCCCAGCATTTT. Protein product: CASSELGRGEPQHF.

The sample holds a few counts of this clonotype. The rearrangement joins TRBV11-2 to TRBJ2-7; weak D call: TRBD2 (5 bases). The length of the CDR3 is 17 residues. CDR1 and CDR2 (germline): SGHAT, FQNNGV. Trimming removed 1 base at V and 0 bases at J, with 16 bases between. CDR3 in DNA: TGTGCCAGCAGCTTAGTAGCACGCGGGCGCGCCTCCTACGAGCAGTACTTC. This gives the protein CASSLVARGRASYEQYF. The complete variable domain, with remaining parts taken from reference TRBV11-2 and TRBJ2-7, reads EAGVAQSPRYKIIEKRQSVAFWCNPISGHATLYWYQQILGQGPKLLIQFQNNGVVDDSQLPKDRFSAERLKGVDSTLKIQPAKLEDSAVYLCASSLVARGRASYEQYFGPGTRLTVT.